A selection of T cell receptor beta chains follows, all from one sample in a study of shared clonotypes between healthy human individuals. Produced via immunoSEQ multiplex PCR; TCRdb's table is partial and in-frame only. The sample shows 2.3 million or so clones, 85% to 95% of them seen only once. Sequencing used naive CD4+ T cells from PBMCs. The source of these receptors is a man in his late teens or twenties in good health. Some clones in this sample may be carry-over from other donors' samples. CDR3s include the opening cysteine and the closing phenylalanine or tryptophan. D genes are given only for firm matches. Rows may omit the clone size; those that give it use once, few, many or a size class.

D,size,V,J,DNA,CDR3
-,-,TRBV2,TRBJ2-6,TGTGCCAGCAGCTACAGTGGGGGGCGGACTGGGGCCAACGTCCTGACTTTC,CASSYSGGRTGANVLTF
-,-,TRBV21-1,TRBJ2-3,TGTGCCAGCAGCAGCAGGGGGCTGAGGTTAAGCACAGATACGCAGTATTTT,CASSSRGLRLSTDTQYF
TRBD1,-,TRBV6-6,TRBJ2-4,TGTGCCAGCAGTTACGACAGGGGAATTGGCATTCAGTACTTC,CASSYDRGIGIQYF
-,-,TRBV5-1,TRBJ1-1,TGCGCCAGCAGCTTGAAGGGGAAAGCGGTAGGCACTGAAGCTTTCTTT,CASSLKGKAVGTEAFF
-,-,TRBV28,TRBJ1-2,TGTGCCAGCAGGTCCCCACCCGAGCGGTGGGACTATGGCTACACCTTC,CASRSPPERWDYGYTF
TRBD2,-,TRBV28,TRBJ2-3,TGTGCCAGCAGTCCGCATCACGGTCGGGCTAGCGGGGGCACAGATACGCAGTATTTT,CASSPHHGRASGGTDTQYF
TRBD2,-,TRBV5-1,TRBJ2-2,TGCGCCAGCAGCCGCGGGCTAGCGGACACCGGGGAGCTGTTTTTT,CASSRGLADTGELFF
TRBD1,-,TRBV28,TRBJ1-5,TGTGCCAGCAGTGAGTGGGGACAGGGGAAGCGGCAGCCCCAGCATTTT,CASSEWGQGKRQPQHF
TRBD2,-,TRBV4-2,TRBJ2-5,TGTGCCAGCAGCCCATGGACTAGCGGGAGGGATAAACAAGAGACCCAGTACTTC,CASSPWTSGRDKQETQYF
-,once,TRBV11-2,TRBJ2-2,TGTGCCAGCAGCCGTACATGGGACACCGGGGAGCTGTTTTTT,CASSRTWDTGELFF
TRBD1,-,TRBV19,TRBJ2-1,TGTGCCAGTAGTATGGGCCCACACAGGGGTGAGCAGTTCTTC,CASSMGPHRGEQFF
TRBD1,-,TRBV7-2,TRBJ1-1,TGTGCCAGCAGGCCGGGACAGGGGGGTACTGAAGCTTTCTTT,CASRPGQGGTEAFF
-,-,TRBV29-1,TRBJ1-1,TGCAGCGCGCACCGCGGGGTCGCTGAGGCTTTCTTT,CSAHRGVAEAFF
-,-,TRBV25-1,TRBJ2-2,TGTGCCAGCAGTGAAGGATTGGTCCCGACCGGGGAGCTGTTTTTT,CASSEGLVPTGELFF
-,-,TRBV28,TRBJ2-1,TGTGCCAGCAGGCCCCGAGCCACCTACAATGAGCAGTTCTTC,CASRPRATYNEQFF
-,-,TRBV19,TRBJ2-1,TGTGCCAGCCGCGGTCAGGGGTCAAATGAGCAGTTCTTC,CASRGQGSNEQFF
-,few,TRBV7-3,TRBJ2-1,TGTGCCAGCAGCAGGACTCTCAATGAGCAGTTCTTC,CASSRTLNEQFF
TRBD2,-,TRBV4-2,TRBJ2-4,TGTGCCAGCAGCCAAGATTTGGCTAGCGGGGAAAACATTCAGTACTTC,CASSQDLASGENIQYF
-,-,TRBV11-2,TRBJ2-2,TGTGCCGGGGGTTGGGTACGGGCCGCCGGGGAGCTGTTTTTT,CAGGWVRAAGELFF
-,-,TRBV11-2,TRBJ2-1,TGTGCCAGCAGCTCCGGACTACACGAGTTCTTC,CASSSGLHEFF
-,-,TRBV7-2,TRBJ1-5,TGTGCCAGCAGCTTACTACCGGGACCTTTATGGAATCAGCCCCAGCATTTT,CASSLLPGPLWNQPQHF
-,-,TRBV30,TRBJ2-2,TGTGCCTGGAGGAAAGGACACTTCACCGGGGAGCTGTTTTTT,CAWRKGHFTGELFF
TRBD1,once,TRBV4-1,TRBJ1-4,TGCGCCAGCAGCCAAGGCCGGGACAGGGGGCAAAACGGACTGTTTTTT,CASSQGRDRGQNGLFF
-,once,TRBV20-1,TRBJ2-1,TGCAGCGCTAAGGGGAATGAGCAGTTCTTC,CSAKGNEQFF
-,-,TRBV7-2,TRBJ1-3,TGTGCCAGCAGCTTAAGAGGAAACACCATATATTTT,CASSLRGNTIYF